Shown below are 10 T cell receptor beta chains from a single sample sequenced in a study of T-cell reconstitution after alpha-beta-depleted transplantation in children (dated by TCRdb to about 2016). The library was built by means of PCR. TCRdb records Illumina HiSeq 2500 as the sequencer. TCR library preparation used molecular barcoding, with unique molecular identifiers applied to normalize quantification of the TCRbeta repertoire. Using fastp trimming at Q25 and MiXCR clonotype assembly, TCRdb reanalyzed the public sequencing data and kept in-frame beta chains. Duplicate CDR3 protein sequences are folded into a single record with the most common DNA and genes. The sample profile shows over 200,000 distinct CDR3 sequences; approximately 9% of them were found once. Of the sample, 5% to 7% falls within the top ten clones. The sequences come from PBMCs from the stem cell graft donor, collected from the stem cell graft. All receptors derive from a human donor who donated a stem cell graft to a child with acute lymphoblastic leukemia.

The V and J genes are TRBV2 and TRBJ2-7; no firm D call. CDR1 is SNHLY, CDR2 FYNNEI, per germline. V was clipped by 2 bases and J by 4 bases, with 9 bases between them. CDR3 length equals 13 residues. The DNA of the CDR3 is TGTGCCAGCAGTGAACTGCAGGTTTACGAGCAGTACTTC. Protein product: CASSELQVYEQYF.

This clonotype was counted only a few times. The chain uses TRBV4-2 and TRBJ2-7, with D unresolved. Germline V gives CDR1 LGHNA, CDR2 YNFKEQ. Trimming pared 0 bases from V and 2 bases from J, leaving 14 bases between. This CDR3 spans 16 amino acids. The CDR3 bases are TGTGCCAGCAGCCAAGAGACGGGCTCCTCGGCCTACGAGCAGTACTTC. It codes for CASSQETGSSAYEQYF.

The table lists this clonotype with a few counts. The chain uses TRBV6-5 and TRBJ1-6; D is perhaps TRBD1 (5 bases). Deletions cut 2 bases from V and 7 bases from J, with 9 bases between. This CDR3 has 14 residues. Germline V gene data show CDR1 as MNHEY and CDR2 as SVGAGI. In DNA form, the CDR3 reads TGTGCCAGCAGTTACGCAGGGAGGAATTCACCCCTCCACTTT. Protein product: CASSYAGRNSPLHF.

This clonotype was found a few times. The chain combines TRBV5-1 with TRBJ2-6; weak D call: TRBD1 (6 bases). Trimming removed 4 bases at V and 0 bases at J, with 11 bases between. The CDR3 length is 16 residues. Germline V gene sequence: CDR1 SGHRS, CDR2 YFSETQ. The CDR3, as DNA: TGCGCCAGCAGCGTGGACAGTACCTCTGGGGCCAACGTCCTGACTTTC. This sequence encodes CASSVDSTSGANVLTF.

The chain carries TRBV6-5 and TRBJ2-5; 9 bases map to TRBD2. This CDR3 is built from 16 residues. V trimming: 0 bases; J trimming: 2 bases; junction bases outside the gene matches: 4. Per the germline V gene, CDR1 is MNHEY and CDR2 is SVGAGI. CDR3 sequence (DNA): TGTGCCAGCAGTTACTCCCGGCGGGGGGGACAAGAGACCCAGTACTTC. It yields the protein CASSYSRRGGQETQYF.

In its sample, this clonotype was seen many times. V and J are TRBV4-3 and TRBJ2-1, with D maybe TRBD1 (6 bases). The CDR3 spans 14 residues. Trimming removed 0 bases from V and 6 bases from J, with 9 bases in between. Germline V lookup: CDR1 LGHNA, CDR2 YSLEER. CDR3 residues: CASSQEQGGNEQFF. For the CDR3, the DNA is TGCGCCAGCAGCCAAGAACAGGGTGGCAATGAGCAGTTCTTC.

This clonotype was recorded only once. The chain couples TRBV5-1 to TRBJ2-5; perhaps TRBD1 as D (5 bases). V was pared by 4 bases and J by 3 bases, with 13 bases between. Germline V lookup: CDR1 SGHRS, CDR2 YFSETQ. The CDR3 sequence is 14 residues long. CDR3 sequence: CASSLQGGEETQYF. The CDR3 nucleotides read TGCGCCAGCAGCCTCCAGGGTGGGGAAGAGACCCAGTACTTC.

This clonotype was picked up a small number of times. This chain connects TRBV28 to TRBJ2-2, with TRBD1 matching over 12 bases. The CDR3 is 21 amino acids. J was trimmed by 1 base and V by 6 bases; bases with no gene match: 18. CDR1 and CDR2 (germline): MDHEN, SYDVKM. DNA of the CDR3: TGTGCCAGCAGCTTGGGACAGGGGGCCCCCACGGCCTTTATGAACACCGGGGAGCTGTTTTTT. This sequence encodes CASSLGQGAPTAFMNTGELFF.

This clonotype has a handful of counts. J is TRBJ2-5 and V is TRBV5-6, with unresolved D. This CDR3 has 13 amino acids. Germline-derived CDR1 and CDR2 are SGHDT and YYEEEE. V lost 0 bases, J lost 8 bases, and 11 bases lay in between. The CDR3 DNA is TGTGCCAGCAGCTTGGGTAGGCCCGGAACCCAGTACTTC. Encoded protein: CASSLGRPGTQYF.

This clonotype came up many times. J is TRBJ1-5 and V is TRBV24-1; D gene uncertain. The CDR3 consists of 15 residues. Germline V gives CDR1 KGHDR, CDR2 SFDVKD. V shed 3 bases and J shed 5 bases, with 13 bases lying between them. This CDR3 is CATSDPGTSDQPQHF. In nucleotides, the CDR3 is TGTGCCACCAGTGATCCGGGCACCTCTGATCAGCCCCAGCATTTT.